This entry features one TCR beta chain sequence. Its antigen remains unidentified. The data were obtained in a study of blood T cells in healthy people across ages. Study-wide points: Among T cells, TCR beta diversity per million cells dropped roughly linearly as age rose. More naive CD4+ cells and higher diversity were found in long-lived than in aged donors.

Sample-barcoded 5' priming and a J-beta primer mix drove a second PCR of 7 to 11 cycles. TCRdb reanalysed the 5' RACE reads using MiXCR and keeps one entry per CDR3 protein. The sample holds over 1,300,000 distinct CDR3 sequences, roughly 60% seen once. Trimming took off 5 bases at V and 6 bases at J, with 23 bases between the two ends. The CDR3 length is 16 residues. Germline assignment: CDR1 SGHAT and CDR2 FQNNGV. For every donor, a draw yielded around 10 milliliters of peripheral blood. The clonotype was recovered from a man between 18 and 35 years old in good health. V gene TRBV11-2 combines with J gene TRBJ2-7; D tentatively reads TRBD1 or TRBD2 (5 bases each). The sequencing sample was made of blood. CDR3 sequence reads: CASSPVSGTGIPEQYF. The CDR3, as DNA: TGTGCCAGCAGCCCCGTATCAGGGACCGGGATCCCCGAGCAGTACTTC.